The 15 T cell receptor beta chains reported below all come from one sample, sequenced in a study of response to subunit inactivated influenza vaccine. TCRdb used MiXCR to reprocess the RT-PCR reads, holding one entry per CDR3 protein. Here the sample spans some 160,000 distinct CDR3 sequences, around 9.9% being singletons. This material consisted of non-naive T cells sorted from PBMCs, taken 45 days after vaccination. The receptors come from a man in his forties or fifties who received an inactivated influenza vaccine.

J is TRBJ2-2 and V is TRBV5-6; 9 bases align to TRBD1. Germline V gene data show CDR1 as SGHDT and CDR2 as YYEEEE. CDR3 size: 14 residues. V lost 5 bases and J lost 6; bases outside the gene matches: 5. The CDR3 region is CASSFYRGPGELFF. CDR3 DNA: TGTGCCAGCAGTTTCTACAGGGGGCCCGGGGAGCTGTTTTTT. The entire variable domain, with the rest obtained from reference TRBV5-6 and TRBJ2-2, is as follows: DAGVTQSPTHLIKTRGQQVTLRCSPKSGHDTVSWYQQALGQGPQFIFQYYEEEERQRGNFPDRFSGHQFPNYSSELNVNALLLGDSALYLCASSFYRGPGELFFGEGSRLTVL.

This clonotype was observed many times. This sequence joins TRBV5-6 and TRBJ2-3, with a weak D call TRBD2 (7 bases). CDR3 size: 17 residues. The germline V gene has CDR1 SGHDT and CDR2 YYEEEE. V lost 4 bases and J lost 10, with 28 bases in between. The CDR3 sequence: CASSTRGGAFHMGSQYF. The CDR3 DNA follows: TGTGCCAGCAGCACGAGAGGGGGGGCCTTTCATATGGGTTCGCAGTATTTT.

CDR3 region: CASSLFLTPGVDQPQHF. CDR3 sequence (DNA): TGTGCCAGCAGTTTATTTCTAACGCCCGGGGTGGATCAGCCCCAGCATTTT. The chain links TRBV28 to TRBJ1-5; D unclear. The CDR3 runs 17 residues. Germline values: CDR1 MDHEN, CDR2 SYDVKM. V was cut by 1 base and J by 5 bases, with 18 bases left in between.

The chain has TRBV7-2 and TRBJ2-1, with D maybe TRBD1 (6 bases). The CDR3 has 14 amino acids. Germline V CDR1 and CDR2: SGHTA, FQGNSA. Between the trimmed V and J ends, which lost 4 bases and 10 bases, there was a span of 17 bases. This chain's CDR3 is CASSYDRRRDEQFF. In DNA, the CDR3 is TGTGCCAGCAGCTATGACAGGCGGCGAGACGAGCAGTTCTTC. Full variable domain (remainder filled in from reference TRBV7-2 and TRBJ2-1): GAGVSQSPSNKVTEKGKDVELRCDPISGHTALYWYRQSLGQGLEFLIYFQGNSAPDKSGLPSDRFSAERTGGSVSTLTIQRTQQEDSAVYLCASSYDRRRDEQFFGPGTRLTVL.

This clonotype was found a few times. The V call is TRBV7-9, the J call TRBJ1-5; TRBD1 agrees at 7 bases. CDR1 SEHNR and CDR2 FQNEAQ come from the germline V gene (reference sequence). The CDR3 runs to 14 residues. With V trimmed by 5 bases and J by 9 bases, 10 bases remained unmatched. This chain's CDR3 is CASSPRDSHPPQHF. The CDR3 DNA follows: TGTGCCAGCAGCCCTAGGGACAGCCATCCGCCCCAGCATTTT.

This clonotype has more than one count but fewer than ten. The chain joins TRBV20-1 to TRBJ2-3; D unresolved. The CDR3 length is 9 residues. Between the trimmed V and J ends, which lost 7 bases and 2 bases, there was a span of 1 base. The V gene's germline CDR1 is DFQATT and CDR2 SNEGSKA (reference sequence). The CDR3 DNA sequence: TGCAGTGTCACAGATACGCAGTATTTT. Its translation: CSVTDTQYF.

This clonotype has a count of ten or more. V and J are TRBV20-1 and TRBJ2-7; the match to TRBD2 covers 11 bases. The CDR3 runs to 15 residues. Trimming took 0 bases from V and 4 from J; bases not matched to a gene: 5. Germline lookup yields CDR1 DFQATT and CDR2 SNEGSKA (reference sequence). The CDR3 protein is CSARDIAGGRYEQYF. CDR3 nucleotide sequence: TGCAGTGCTAGAGATATAGCGGGAGGGAGGTACGAGCAGTACTTC.

The chain carries TRBV9 and TRBJ2-2, with D tentatively TRBD1 (6 bases). The CDR3 is 13 amino acids. In germline, CDR1 is SGDLS, CDR2 YYNGEE. Deletions cut 7 bases from V and 1 base from J, with 8 bases between. The CDR3 DNA reads as TGTGCCAGCGGACAGCGGAACACCGGGGAGCTGTTTTTT. Protein product: CASGQRNTGELFF.

The V call is TRBV18, the J call TRBJ2-7; D is tentatively TRBD1 or TRBD2 (5 bases each). The CDR3 extends over 13 amino acids. Germline V CDR1 and CDR2: KGHSH, LQKENI. V dropped 5 bases and J dropped 3 bases, with 11 bases sitting between them. CDR3 sequence (DNA): TGTGCCAGCTCATCCGGGACGAGCTACGAGCAGTACTTC. Protein: CASSSGTSYEQYF.

This clonotype was found a few times. The chain employs TRBV9 and TRBJ2-2; D is possibly TRBD1 or TRBD2 (6 bases each). The germline V gene has CDR1 SGDLS and CDR2 YYNGEE. CDR3 size: 17 residues. Trimming removed 0 bases at V and 3 bases at J, with 15 bases between. The CDR3 reads CASSVGRGVRDTGELFF. The CDR3 nucleotides read TGTGCCAGCAGCGTAGGGAGGGGGGTTCGGGACACCGGGGAGCTGTTTTTT. Complete variable domain (other parts from reference TRBV9 and TRBJ2-2): DSGVTQTPKHLITATGQRVTLRCSPRSGDLSVYWYQQSLDQGLQFLIQYYNGEERAKGNILERFSAQQFPDLHSELNLSSLELGDSALYFCASSVGRGVRDTGELFFGEGSRLTVL.

This clonotype appeared a few times. CDR3 sequence (DNA): TGTGCCAGCCTTATGGGACAGGCTGGAAACACCATATATTTT. Its protein is CASLMGQAGNTIYF. This chain joins TRBV2 and TRBJ1-3; 8 nucleotides match TRBD1. Trimming cost V 8 bases and J 2 bases; bases outside gene matches: 5. CDR3 length: 14 amino acids. Germline V lookup: CDR1 SNHLY, CDR2 FYNNEI.

In this sample, this clonotype turned up a few times. The rearrangement joins TRBV29-1 to TRBJ1-2, with D perhaps TRBD1 (6 bases). This CDR3 is built from 11 residues. Trimming took off 4 bases at V and 7 bases at J, with 10 bases between the two ends. Germline lookup yields CDR1 SQVTM and CDR2 ANQGSEA. The CDR3 protein is CSVGSRGGYTF. CDR3 coding DNA: TGCAGCGTTGGTTCCAGGGGTGGCTACACCTTC.

The sample holds a few counts of this clonotype. This chain links TRBV20-1 with TRBJ1-1, with unresolved D. CDR3 length: 13 amino acids. The ends were cut back, 2 bases at V and 1 base at J, with 8 bases in the middle. Germline CDR1 reads DFQATT; CDR2 reads SNEGSKA (reference sequence). The CDR3: CSARRSANTEAFF. CDR3 sequence (DNA): TGCAGTGCTAGAAGGTCAGCGAACACTGAAGCTTTCTTT.

This clonotype occurred a few times. The chain carries TRBV2 and TRBJ2-3, with 7 bases lining up with TRBD1. Germline values: CDR1 SNHLY, CDR2 FYNNEI. The CDR3 is made up of 15 amino acids. V shed 6 bases and J 2 bases; nucleotides not matched to a gene: 8. The CDR3 DNA is TGTGCCAGCAGGGTACAGGGGTCCCCCACAGATACGCAGTATTTT. This gives the protein CASRVQGSPTDTQYF.

This clonotype was counted at least ten times. The V call is TRBV5-1, the J call TRBJ2-2; D is perhaps TRBD2 (6 bases). This CDR3 is 15 amino acids long. Germline V CDR1 and CDR2: SGHRS, YFSETQ. V lost 5 bases and J lost 1, with 12 bases in between. The DNA for the CDR3 is TGCGCCAGCAGTGAGGGACTGGTGAACACCGGGGAGCTGTTTTTT. Translation: CASSEGLVNTGELFF. Using reference TRBV5-1 and TRBJ2-2 for the parts outside the CDR3, the full variable domain is KAGVTQTPRYLIKTRGQQVTLSCSPISGHRSVSWYQQTPGQGLQFLFEYFSETQRNKGNFPGRFSGRQFSNSRSEMNVSTLELGDSALYLCASSEGLVNTGELFFGEGSRLTVL.